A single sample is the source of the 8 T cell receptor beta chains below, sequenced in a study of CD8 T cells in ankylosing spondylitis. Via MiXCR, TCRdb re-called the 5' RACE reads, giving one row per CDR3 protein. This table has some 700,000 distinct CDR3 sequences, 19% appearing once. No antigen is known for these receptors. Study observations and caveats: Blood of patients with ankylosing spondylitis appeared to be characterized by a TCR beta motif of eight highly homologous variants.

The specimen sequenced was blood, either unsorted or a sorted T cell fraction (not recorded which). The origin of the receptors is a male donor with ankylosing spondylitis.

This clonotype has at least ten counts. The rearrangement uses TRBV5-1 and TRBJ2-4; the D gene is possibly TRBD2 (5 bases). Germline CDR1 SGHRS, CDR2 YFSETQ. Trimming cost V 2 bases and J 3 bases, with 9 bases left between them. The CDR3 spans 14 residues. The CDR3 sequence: CASSFLGSKNIQYF. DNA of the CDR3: TGCGCCAGCAGCTTTTTGGGGAGCAAAAACATTCAGTACTTC.

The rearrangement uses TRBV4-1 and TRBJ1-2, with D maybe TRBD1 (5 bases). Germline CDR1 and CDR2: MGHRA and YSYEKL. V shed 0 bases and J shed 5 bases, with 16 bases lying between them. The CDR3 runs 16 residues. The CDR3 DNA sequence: TGCGCCAGCAGCCAAGAGGTCGGGGACCTGCTTTATGGCTACACCTTC. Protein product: CASSQEVGDLLYGYTF.

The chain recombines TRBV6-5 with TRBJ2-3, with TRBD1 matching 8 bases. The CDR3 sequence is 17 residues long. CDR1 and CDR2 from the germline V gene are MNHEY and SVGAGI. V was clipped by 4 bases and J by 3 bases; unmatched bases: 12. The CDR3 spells CASSFRQGSLLTDTQYF. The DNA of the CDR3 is TGTGCCAGCAGTTTCAGACAGGGGAGCCTCCTTACAGATACGCAGTATTTT.

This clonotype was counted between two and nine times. In DNA form, the CDR3 reads TGTGCCAGCAGCTTTCGGTCGACAGTAAACTATGGCTACACCTTC. Amino acid sequence: CASSFRSTVNYGYTF. J is TRBJ1-2 and V is TRBV12-3 or TRBV12-4; tentative D call: TRBD1 (5 bases). The CDR3 extends over 15 amino acids. V lost 6 bases and J 2 bases, leaving 16 bases between the germline ends.

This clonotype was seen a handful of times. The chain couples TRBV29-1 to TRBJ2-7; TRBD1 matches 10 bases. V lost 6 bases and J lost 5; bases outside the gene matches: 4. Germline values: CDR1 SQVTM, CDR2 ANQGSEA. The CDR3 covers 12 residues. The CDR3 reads CSVVTGGNEQYF. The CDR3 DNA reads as TGCAGCGTAGTGACAGGGGGCAACGAGCAGTACTTC.

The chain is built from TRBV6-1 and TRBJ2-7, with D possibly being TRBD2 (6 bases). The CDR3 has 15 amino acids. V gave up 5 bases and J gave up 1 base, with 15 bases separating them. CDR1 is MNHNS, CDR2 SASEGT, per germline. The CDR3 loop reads CASSPGSGGSYEQYF. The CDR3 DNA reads TGTGCCAGCAGTCCCGGGTCCGGGGGATCCTACGAGCAGTACTTC.

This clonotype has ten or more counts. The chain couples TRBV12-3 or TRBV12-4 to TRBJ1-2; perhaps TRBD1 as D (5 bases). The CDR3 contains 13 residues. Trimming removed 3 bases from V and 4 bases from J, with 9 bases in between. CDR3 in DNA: TGTGCCAGCAGTTTTCAGGGTGGCTATGGCTACACCTTC. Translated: CASSFQGGYGYTF.

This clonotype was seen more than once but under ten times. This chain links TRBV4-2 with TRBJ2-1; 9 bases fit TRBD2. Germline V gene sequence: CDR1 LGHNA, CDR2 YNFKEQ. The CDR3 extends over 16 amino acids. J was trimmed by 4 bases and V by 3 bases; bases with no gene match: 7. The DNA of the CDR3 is TGTGCCAGCAGCCATGTGACTAGCGGAGTTTACAATGAGCAGTTCTTC. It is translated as CASSHVTSGVYNEQFF.